These 14 T cell receptor beta chains came from one sample sequenced in a study of read filtering for tumor transcriptome and immune sequencing. This library used approximately 370 ng RNA and molecular barcoded adaptors spanning alpha/delta and beta/gamma chains. TCRdb recomputed calls from the reads with MiXCR, one row per CDR3 protein. There are fewer than 45,000 distinct CDR3 sequences in the sample; about 11% occur only once, and around 35% lies in the top ten. The sample taken for sequencing was a population of CD138-negative cells sorted from bone marrow. These receptors all stem from a donor at least 40 years old with multiple myeloma.

This clonotype was seen at least ten times. V and J are TRBV29-1 and TRBJ1-1; 8 nucleotides align to TRBD1. V lost 3 bases and J lost 11; bases outside the gene matches: 8. The CDR3 covers 12 residues. Germline-derived CDR1 and CDR2 are SQVTM and ANQGSEA. CDR3 loop: CSVDEDREQAFF. DNA of the CDR3: TGCAGCGTTGACGAGGACAGGGAACAGGCTTTCTTT.

The chain uses TRBV11-2 and TRBJ2-5; D call uncertain. The CDR3 spans 13 residues. Per the germline V gene, CDR1 is SGHAT and CDR2 is FQNNGV. Trimming removed 3 bases at V and 3 bases at J, with 8 bases between. CDR3 bases: TGTGCCAGCAGCTTTGCTGGGGAAGAGACCCAGTACTTC. Residues: CASSFAGEETQYF. Full variable domain (rest looked up from reference TRBV11-2 and TRBJ2-5): EAGVAQSPRYKIIEKRQSVAFWCNPISGHATLYWYQQILGQGPKLLIQFQNNGVVDDSQLPKDRFSAERLKGVDSTLKIQPAKLEDSAVYLCASSFAGEETQYFGPGTRLLVL.

This clonotype came up many times. The chain couples TRBV20-1 to TRBJ1-1; D unclear. The germline CDR1 and CDR2 sequences are DFQATT and SNEGSKA (reference sequence). This CDR3 is built from 13 residues. Trimming took off 6 bases at V and 5 bases at J, with 16 bases between the two ends. The CDR3 sequence is CSALDMSVTEAFF. In nucleotides, the CDR3 is TGCAGTGCCCTGGATATGTCTGTAACTGAAGCTTTCTTT.

This clonotype was seen at least ten times. The chain employs TRBV20-1 and TRBJ1-6; D is uncertain. This CDR3 is built from 12 residues. V lost 3 bases and J lost 6, with 6 bases in between. Germline CDR1 DFQATT, CDR2 SNEGSKA (reference sequence). CDR3 sequence (DNA): TGCAGTGCTAGTTCTTCTAATTCACCCCTCCACTTT. Translation: CSASSSNSPLHF.

This clonotype has only a few counts. A much more abundant neighbour one base away suggests this may be a read error. The chain employs TRBV20-1 and TRBJ1-2; D is undetermined. The CDR3 consists of 11 residues. Germline V gene data show CDR1 as DFQATT and CDR2 as SNEGSKA (reference sequence). CDR3 coding DNA: TGCAGTGCGGGATCTAACTATGACTACACCTTC. As protein: CSAGSNYDYTF.

The rearrangement uses TRBV6-6 and TRBJ2-5; D is unclear. CDR3 length equals 14 residues. Trimming removed 2 bases from V and 2 bases from J, with 9 bases in between. Germline V gene lookup returns CDR1 MNHNY and CDR2 SVGAGI (reference sequence). In DNA, the CDR3 is TGTGCCAGCAGTTACGGTACCCTTCAAGAGACCCAGTACTTC. It specifies CASSYGTLQETQYF.

This clonotype was observed a few times. Just one base apart from a much larger clone, this may be a read error. This chain connects TRBV7-9 to TRBJ1-5; D is possibly TRBD1 (5 bases). Germline V lookup: CDR1 SEHNR, CDR2 FQNEAQ (reference sequence). This CDR3 has 13 amino acids. The CDR3 DNA reads TGTCCCAGCAGCTCTACGGGGGATCAGCCCCAGCATTTT. It translates to CPSSSTGDQPQHF.

This clonotype was seen ten or more times. The V call is TRBV5-1, the J call TRBJ2-5; tentatively, D is TRBD2 (6 bases). V lost 4 bases, J lost 5 bases, and 15 bases lay in between. The CDR3 has 14 residues. Germline V gene lookup returns CDR1 SGHRS and CDR2 YFSETQ. The chain's CDR3 is CASSRGTDGETQYF. CDR3 nucleotide sequence: TGCGCCAGCAGCCGCGGGACCGACGGGGAGACCCAGTACTTC.

Many counts were recorded for this clonotype. The chain employs TRBV29-1 and TRBJ2-1, with D possibly being TRBD1 or TRBD2 (5 bases each). This CDR3 is built from 13 residues. Germline assignment: CDR1 SQVTM and CDR2 ANQGSEA. Trimming shortened V by 5 bases and J by 7 bases, and 15 bases separated the two germline ends. The CDR3 region has the DNA TGCAGCGTTCCCGGGGCAGGGTGGAATGAGCAGTTCTTC. This gives the protein CSVPGAGWNEQFF.

This sequence joins TRBV11-2 and TRBJ1-2; TRBD1 is a possible D gene (6 bases). Trimming stripped 5 bases from V and 4 bases from J, with 17 bases between. Germline CDR1 is SGHAT and CDR2 is FQNNGV. The CDR3 runs 15 residues. CDR3 DNA sequence: TGTGCCAGCAGCCCGAGCCATACAGGGATCTATGGCTACACCTTC. Its protein product is CASSPSHTGIYGYTF. Complete variable domain (other parts from reference TRBV11-2 and TRBJ1-2): EAGVAQSPRYKIIEKRQSVAFWCNPISGHATLYWYQQILGQGPKLLIQFQNNGVVDDSQLPKDRFSAERLKGVDSTLKIQPAKLEDSAVYLCASSPSHTGIYGYTFGSGTRLTVV.

The table lists this clonotype with many counts. This CDR3 reads CASSYTGLGSYEQYF. DNA for the CDR3: TGTGCCAGCAGTTACACGGGTCTTGGGTCCTACGAGCAGTACTTC. The chain employs TRBV6-6 and TRBJ2-7; D not certain. V shed 2 bases and J shed 1 base, with 12 bases lying between them. The CDR3 covers 15 residues. Looked up from germline, CDR1 is MNHNY and CDR2 is SVGAGI (reference sequence).

This clonotype was observed many times. The V and J genes are TRBV5-1 and TRBJ2-7, with 8 bases aligning to TRBD2. In germline, CDR1 is SGHRS, CDR2 YFSETQ. V dropped 2 bases and J dropped 2; count of bases not matched to a gene: 3. The CDR3 has 14 residues. The chain's CDR3 is CASSLTGLAYEQYF. As DNA, the CDR3 is TGCGCCAGCAGCTTAACGGGACTAGCCTACGAGCAGTACTTC.

Only a few counts were recorded for this clonotype. This rearrangement joins TRBV20-1 to TRBJ1-5; 9 bases line up with TRBD1. Per germline, CDR1 DFQATT and CDR2 SNEGSKA (reference sequence). This CDR3 spans 12 amino acids. V was pared by 6 bases and J by 6 bases, with 3 bases of the junction left unmatched. The CDR3 protein is CSAGTGRQPQHF. In nucleotides, the CDR3 is TGCAGTGCAGGGACAGGGCGTCAGCCCCAGCATTTT.

This clonotype was observed many times. The chain combines TRBV4-2 with TRBJ1-1, with D hard to call. CDR3 size: 13 residues. Trimming stripped 0 bases from V and 7 bases from J, with 9 bases between. In germline, CDR1 is LGHNA, CDR2 YNFKEQ. Written as DNA, the CDR3 is TGTGCCAGCAGCCAAGACGGCAGGCTTGAAGCTTTCTTT. Translated: CASSQDGRLEAFF.